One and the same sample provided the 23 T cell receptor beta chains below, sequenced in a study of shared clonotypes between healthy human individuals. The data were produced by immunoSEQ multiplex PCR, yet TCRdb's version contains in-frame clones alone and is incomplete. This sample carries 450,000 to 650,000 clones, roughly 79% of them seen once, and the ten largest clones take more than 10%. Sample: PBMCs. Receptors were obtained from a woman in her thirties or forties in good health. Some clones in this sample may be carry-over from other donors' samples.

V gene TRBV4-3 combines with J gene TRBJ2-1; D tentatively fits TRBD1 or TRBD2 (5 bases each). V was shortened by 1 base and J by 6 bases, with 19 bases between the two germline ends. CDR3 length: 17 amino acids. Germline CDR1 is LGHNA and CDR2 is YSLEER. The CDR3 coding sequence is TGCGCCAGCAGCCAAGGGGGTGGGGGTACCTATGGCAATGAGCAGTTCTTC. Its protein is CASSQGGGGTYGNEQFF.

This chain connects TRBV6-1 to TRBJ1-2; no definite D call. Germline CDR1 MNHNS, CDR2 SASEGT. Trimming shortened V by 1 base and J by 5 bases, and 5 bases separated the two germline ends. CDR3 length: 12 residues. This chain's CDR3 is CASSEGRYGYTF. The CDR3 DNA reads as TGTGCCAGCAGTGAAGGAAGGTATGGCTACACCTTC.

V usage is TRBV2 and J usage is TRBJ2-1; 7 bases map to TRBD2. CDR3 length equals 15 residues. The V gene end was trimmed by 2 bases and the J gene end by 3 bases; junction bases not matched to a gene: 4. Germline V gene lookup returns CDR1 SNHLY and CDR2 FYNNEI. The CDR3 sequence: CASSEPSGYYNEQFF. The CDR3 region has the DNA TGTGCCAGCAGTGAACCTAGCGGCTACTACAATGAGCAGTTCTTC.

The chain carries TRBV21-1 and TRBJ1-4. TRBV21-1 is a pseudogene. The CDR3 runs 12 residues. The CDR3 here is CASSGSRPGRFF. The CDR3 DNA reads TGTGCCAGCAGCGGGAGTAGGCCAGGGCGGTTTTTT.

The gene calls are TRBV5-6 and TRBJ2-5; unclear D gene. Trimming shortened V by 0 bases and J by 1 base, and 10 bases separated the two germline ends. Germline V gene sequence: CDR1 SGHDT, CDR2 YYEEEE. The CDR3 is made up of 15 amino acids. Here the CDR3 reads CASSLVRMVQETQYF. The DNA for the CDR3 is TGTGCCAGCAGCTTGGTTAGGATGGTCCAAGAGACCCAGTACTTC.

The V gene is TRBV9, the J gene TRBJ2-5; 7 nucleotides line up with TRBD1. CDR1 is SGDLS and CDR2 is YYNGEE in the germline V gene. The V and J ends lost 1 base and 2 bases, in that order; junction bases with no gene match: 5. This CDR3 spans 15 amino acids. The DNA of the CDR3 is TGTGCCAGCAGCGTACGGACAGGAGAACAAGAGACCCAGTACTTC. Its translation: CASSVRTGEQETQYF.

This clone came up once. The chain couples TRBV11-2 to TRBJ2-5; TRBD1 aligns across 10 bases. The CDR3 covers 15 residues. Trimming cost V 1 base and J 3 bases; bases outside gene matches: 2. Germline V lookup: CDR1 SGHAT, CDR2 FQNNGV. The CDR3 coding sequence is TGTGCCAGCAGCTTAGCCGGGACAGGGGAAGAGACCCAGTACTTC. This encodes CASSLAGTGEETQYF.

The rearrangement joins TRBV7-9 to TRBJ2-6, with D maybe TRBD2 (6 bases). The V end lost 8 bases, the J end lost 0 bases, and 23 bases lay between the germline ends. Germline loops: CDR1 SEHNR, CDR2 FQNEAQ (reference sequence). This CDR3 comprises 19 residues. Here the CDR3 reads CASGPGAGLRNSGANVLTF. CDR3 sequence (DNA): TGTGCCAGCGGCCCTGGGGCAGGACTAAGGAACTCTGGGGCCAACGTCCTGACTTTC.

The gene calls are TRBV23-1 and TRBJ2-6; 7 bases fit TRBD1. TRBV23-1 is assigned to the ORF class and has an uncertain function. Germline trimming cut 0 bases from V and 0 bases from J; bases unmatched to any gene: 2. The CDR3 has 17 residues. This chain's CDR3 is CASSQSTGISGANVLTF. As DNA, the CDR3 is TGCGCCAGCAGTCAATCGACAGGGATCTCTGGGGCCAACGTCCTGACTTTC.

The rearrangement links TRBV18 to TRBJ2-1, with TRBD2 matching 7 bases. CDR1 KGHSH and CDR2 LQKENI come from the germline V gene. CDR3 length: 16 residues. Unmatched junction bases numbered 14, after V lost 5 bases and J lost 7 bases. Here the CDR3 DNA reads TGTGCCAGCTCATCAACTGGACACCTCGGGAGGAATGAGCAGTTCTTC. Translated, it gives CASSSTGHLGRNEQFF.

The CDR3 DNA is TGTGCCAGCAGCCCTGGGGGACACTCTGGGAATGAGCAGTTCTTC. Encoded protein: CASSPGGHSGNEQFF. The J gene is TRBJ2-1, the V gene TRBV7-7, with D perhaps TRBD1 (6 bases). CDR1 is SSHAT and CDR2 is FNYEAQ in the germline V gene (reference sequence). The CDR3 is 15 amino acids. V lost 5 bases and J 7 bases, leaving 18 bases between the germline ends. The complete variable domain, with remaining parts taken from reference TRBV7-7 and TRBJ2-1, reads GAGVSQSPRYKVTKRGQDVTLRCDPISSHATLYWYQQALGQGPEFLTYFNYEAQPDKSGLPSDRFSAERPEGSISTLTIQRTEQRDSAMYRCASSPGGHSGNEQFFGPGTRLTVL.

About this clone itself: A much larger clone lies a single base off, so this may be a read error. The CDR3 nucleotides are TGTGCCAGCAGTCCAAACAGGGACGAGCAGTACTTC. Protein sequence: CASSPNRDEQYF. The V and J genes are TRBV28 and TRBJ2-7; weak D call: TRBD1 (6 bases). From germline, CDR1 is MDHEN and CDR2 SYDVKM. The CDR3 is made up of 12 amino acids. V lost 5 bases and J 5 bases, leaving 10 bases between the germline ends. Using reference TRBV28 and TRBJ2-7 for the parts outside the CDR3, the full variable domain is DVKVTQSSRYLVKRTGEKVFLECVQDMDHENMFWYRQDPGLGLRLIYFSYDVKMKEKGDIPEGYSVSREKKERFSLILESASTNQTSMYLCASSPNRDEQYFGPGTRLTVT.

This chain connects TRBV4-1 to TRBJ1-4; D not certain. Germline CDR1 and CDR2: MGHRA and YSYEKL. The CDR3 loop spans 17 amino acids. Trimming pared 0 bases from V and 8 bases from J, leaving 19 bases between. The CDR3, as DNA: TGCGCCAGCAGCCAAGATATTAAAAGTTCGTTCCAAGAAAAACTGTTTTTT. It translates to CASSQDIKSSFQEKLFF.

CDR3 nucleotide sequence: TGTGCCAGCAGTTTACAGGGAACGAGGTCCTACGAGCAGTACTTC. Protein product: CASSLQGTRSYEQYF. The chain joins TRBV28 to TRBJ2-5; perhaps TRBD1 as D (5 bases). The DNA end lines up better with TRBJ2-7; the J call may be wrong. CDR3 length: 15 amino acids. CDR1 and CDR2 (germline): MDHEN, SYDVKM.

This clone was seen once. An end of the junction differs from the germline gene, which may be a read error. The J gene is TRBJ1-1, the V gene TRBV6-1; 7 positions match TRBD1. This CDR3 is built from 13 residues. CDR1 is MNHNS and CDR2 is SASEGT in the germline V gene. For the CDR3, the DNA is TGTGCCAGCAACTTTGACAGGGCCACTGAAGCCTTCTTT. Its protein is CASNFDRATEAFF.

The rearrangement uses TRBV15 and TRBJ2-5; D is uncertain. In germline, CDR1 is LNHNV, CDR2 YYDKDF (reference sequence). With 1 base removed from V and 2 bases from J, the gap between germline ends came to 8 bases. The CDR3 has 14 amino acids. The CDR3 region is CATSRGTNQETQYF. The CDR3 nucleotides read TGTGCCACCAGCAGAGGCACTAATCAAGAGACCCAGTACTTC.

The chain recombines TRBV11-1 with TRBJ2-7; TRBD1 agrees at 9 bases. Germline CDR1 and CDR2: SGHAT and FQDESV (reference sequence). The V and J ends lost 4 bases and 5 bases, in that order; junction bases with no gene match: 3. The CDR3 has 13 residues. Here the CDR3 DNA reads TGTGCCAGCAGCTCCCGGGACAGGGACGAGCAGTACTTC. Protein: CASSSRDRDEQYF.

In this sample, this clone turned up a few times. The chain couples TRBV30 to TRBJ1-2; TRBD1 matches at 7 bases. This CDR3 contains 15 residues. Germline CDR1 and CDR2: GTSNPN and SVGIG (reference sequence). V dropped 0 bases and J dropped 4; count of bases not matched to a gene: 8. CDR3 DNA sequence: TGTGCCTGGAGTGTACCTAGACAGGGAGCCTATGGCTACACCTTC. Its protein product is CAWSVPRQGAYGYTF.

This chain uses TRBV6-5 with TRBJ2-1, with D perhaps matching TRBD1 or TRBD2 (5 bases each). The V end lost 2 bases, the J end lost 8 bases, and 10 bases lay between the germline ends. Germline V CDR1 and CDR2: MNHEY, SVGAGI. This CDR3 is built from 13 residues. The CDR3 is CASSYTGPYEQFF. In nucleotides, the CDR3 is TGTGCCAGCAGTTACACGGGACCGTATGAGCAGTTCTTC.

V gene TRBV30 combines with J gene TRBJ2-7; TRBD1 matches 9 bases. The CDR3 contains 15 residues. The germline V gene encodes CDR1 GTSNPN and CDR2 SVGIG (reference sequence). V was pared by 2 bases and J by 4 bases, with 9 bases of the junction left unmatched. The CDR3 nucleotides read TGTGCCTGGAGTCCGGGGGGACAGGGTGGTTACGAGCAGTACTTC. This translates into CAWSPGGQGGYEQYF.

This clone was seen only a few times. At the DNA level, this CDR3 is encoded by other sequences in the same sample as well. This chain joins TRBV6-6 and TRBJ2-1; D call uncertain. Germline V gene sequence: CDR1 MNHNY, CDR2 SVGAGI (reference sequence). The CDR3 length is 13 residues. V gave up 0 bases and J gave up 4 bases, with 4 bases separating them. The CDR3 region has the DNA TGTGCCAGCAGTTACTCGACTTACAATGAGCAGTTCTTC. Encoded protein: CASSYSTYNEQFF.

CDR3 in DNA: TGCGCCAGCAGCACCAGCGGGAGTGTCGACGAGCAGTACTTC. Translated: CASSTSGSVDEQYF. The rearrangement uses TRBV5-1 and TRBJ2-7, with TRBD2 identical over 8 bases. Trimming removed 4 bases from V and 5 bases from J; junction bases left unmatched: 8. CDR3 length: 14 residues. Germline CDR1 is SGHRS and CDR2 is YFSETQ.

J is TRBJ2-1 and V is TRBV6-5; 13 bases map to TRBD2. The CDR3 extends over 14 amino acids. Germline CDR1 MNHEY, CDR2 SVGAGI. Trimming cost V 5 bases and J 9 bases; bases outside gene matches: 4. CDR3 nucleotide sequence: TGTGCCAGCAGTCCAGGGACTAGCGGGATTGAGCAGTTCTTC. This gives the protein CASSPGTSGIEQFF.